The 29 T cell receptor beta chains in this list originate from one sample, sequenced in a study of T cells in Graves' hyperthyroidism and ophthalmopathy. TCR beta CDR3 region amplification was performed from RNA transcripts. The HTBI set primed first-round TCR CDR3 RT-PCR. One entry per CDR3 protein, called by TCRdb with MiXCR from the multiplex PCR reads. The data hold 500,000 to 800,000 distinct CDR3 sequences, with 45% observed a single time. The sequencing sample was made of peripheral blood or thyroid tissue (not recorded which). These receptors were obtained from an adult man with Graves' disease, either hyperthyroidism or ophthalmopathy (not recorded which).

This clonotype was detected ten times or more. This chain joins TRBV7-8 and TRBJ1-6; D unresolved. Per the germline V gene, CDR1 is SGHVS and CDR2 is FQNEAQ. The CDR3 has 14 residues. V was pared by 0 bases and J by 11 bases, with 11 bases between. CDR3 protein: CASSLADAGTPLHF. The CDR3 DNA follows: TGTGCCAGCAGCTTAGCGGACGCAGGAACACCCCTCCACTTT.

Of note for this clonotype: Possible read error: a much larger clone is one base away. The rearrangement uses TRBV2 and TRBJ1-5, with D uncertain. This CDR3 spans 15 amino acids. Germline loops: CDR1 SNHLY, CDR2 FYNNEI. V lost 1 base and J lost 0, with 7 bases in between. The CDR3 loop reads CASSEEGPSNQPQHF. The CDR3 coding sequence is TGTGCCAGCAGTGAAGAGGGTCCTAGCAATCAGCCCCAGCATTTT.

This clonotype showed up just a few times. The chain recombines TRBV4-1 with TRBJ2-7, with D maybe TRBD2 (6 bases). Germline CDR1 is MGHRA and CDR2 is YSYEKL. This CDR3 spans 12 amino acids. V was cut by 3 bases and J by 3 bases, with 6 bases left in between. The CDR3 sequence: CASSQDYYEQYF. The DNA of the CDR3 is TGCGCCAGCAGCCAGGACTACTACGAGCAGTACTTC.

This clonotype was recorded a few times. This chain links TRBV2 with TRBJ2-7; 7 nucleotides match TRBD1. V gave up 8 bases and J gave up 5 bases; unmatched junction bases: 3. The germline V gene has CDR1 SNHLY and CDR2 FYNNEI. This CDR3 comprises 11 residues. The CDR3 DNA reads TGTGCCAGCTTACAGGGGAACGAGCAGTACTTC. Translating it yields CASLQGNEQYF. Filled out from reference TRBV2 and TRBJ2-7, the complete variable domain reads EPEVTQTPSHQVTQMGQEVILRCVPISNHLYFYWYRQILGQKVEFLVSFYNNEISEKSEIFDDQFSVERPDGSNFTLKIRSTKLEDSAMYFCASLQGNEQYFGPGTRLTVT.

This clonotype was picked up a small number of times. The chain is built from TRBV12-3 or TRBV12-4 and TRBJ1-4, with D maybe TRBD1 (5 bases). The germline V and J ends were trimmed by 6 bases and 0 bases, with 8 bases remaining between them. The length of the CDR3 is 14 residues. In DNA, the CDR3 is TGTGCCAGCAGGCTACAGGCAACTAATGAAAAACTGTTTTTT. This sequence encodes CASRLQATNEKLFF.

The V call is TRBV7-2, the J call TRBJ1-6; D is undetermined. The CDR3 is 9 amino acids. Germline loops: CDR1 SGHTA, CDR2 FQGNSA. Trimming took off 7 bases at V and 14 bases at J, with 6 bases between the two ends. CDR3 nucleotide sequence: TGTGCCAGCACCGTCGCCCTCCACTTT. This sequence encodes CASTVALHF.

The chain carries TRBV29-1 and TRBJ2-3; D may be TRBD2 (6 bases). Germline-derived CDR1 and CDR2 are SQVTM and ANQGSEA. The CDR3 loop spans 14 amino acids. V was pared by 7 bases and J by 0 bases, with 14 bases between. The CDR3 sequence is CSAVPGTSTDTQYF. In DNA form, the CDR3 reads TGCAGCGCTGTCCCGGGGACTAGCACAGATACGCAGTATTTT.

In this sample, this clonotype turned up a few times. The chain uses TRBV27 and TRBJ1-2, with D possibly matching TRBD1 (5 bases). The germline gives CDR1 MNHEY, CDR2 SMNVEV (reference sequence). V was cut by 6 bases and J by 6 bases, with 14 bases left in between. The CDR3 has 13 amino acids. The CDR3 DNA is TGTGCCAGCAGCCTTGACAGCGACAATGGCTACACCTTC. This codes for CASSLDSDNGYTF.

The V call is TRBV4-2, the J call TRBJ1-2, with D perhaps TRBD1 (5 bases). Germline V gives CDR1 LGHNA, CDR2 YNFKEQ. Trimming cost V 4 bases and J 8 bases, with 17 bases left between them. This CDR3 has 14 residues. In DNA form, the CDR3 reads TGTGCCAGCAGCCCCTTAGGGGCCCAGGGCGGCTACACCTTC. Amino acid sequence: CASSPLGAQGGYTF.

This chain links TRBV19 with TRBJ1-6, with a weak D call TRBD1 (5 bases). V lost 5 bases to trimming and J lost 7 bases, with 12 bases between them. The CDR3 is 14 residues long. The germline gives CDR1 LNHDA, CDR2 SQIVND (reference sequence). This chain's CDR3 is CASSDPGGNSPLHF. Here the CDR3 DNA reads TGTGCCAGTAGTGATCCGGGGGGAAATTCACCCCTCCACTTT.

This clonotype has a count of ten or more. This chain joins TRBV2 and TRBJ2-7; D not certain. The V gene lost 1 base and the J gene lost 4 bases, with 14 bases spanning the gap. CDR1 and CDR2 (germline): SNHLY, FYNNEI. CDR3 length: 15 residues. CDR3 nucleotides: TGTGCCAGCAGTGAAGGGACGCACGCACTTTACGAGCAGTACTTC. Translating gives CASSEGTHALYEQYF. Filled out from reference TRBV2 and TRBJ2-7, the complete variable domain reads EPEVTQTPSHQVTQMGQEVILRCVPISNHLYFYWYRQILGQKVEFLVSFYNNEISEKSEIFDDQFSVERPDGSNFTLKIRSTKLEDSAMYFCASSEGTHALYEQYFGPGTRLTVT.

In its sample, this clonotype was seen a few times. The CDR3 DNA sequence: TGTGCCAGCGCTCCCTCGGGTGGAGGGACTGAAGCTTTCTTT. It encodes CASAPSGGGTEAFF. The gene calls are TRBV7-3 and TRBJ1-1; no firm D call. Per the germline V gene, CDR1 is SGHTA and CDR2 is FQGTGA. V dropped 8 bases and J dropped 5 bases, with 18 bases sitting between them. This CDR3 has 14 amino acids.

This rearrangement joins TRBV12-3 or TRBV12-4 to TRBJ1-5; D is possibly TRBD1 (5 bases). CDR3 length: 16 amino acids. Trimming took 4 bases from V and 0 from J, leaving 13 bases between them. Written as DNA, the CDR3 is TGTGCCAGCAGTTCAGCCCAGGGTCATAGCAATCAGCCCCAGCATTTT. It encodes CASSSAQGHSNQPQHF.

J is TRBJ1-4 and V is TRBV7-8, with D unclear. V was clipped by 1 base and J by 8 bases, with 11 bases between them. Germline-derived CDR1 and CDR2 are SGHVS and FQNEAQ. The CDR3 contains 14 residues. The CDR3 nucleotides are TGTGCCAGCAGCTTAGGGGATCTAAAGGAAAAACTGTTTTTT. Amino acids: CASSLGDLKEKLFF.

The sample holds a few counts of this clonotype. This chain uses TRBV4-1 with TRBJ1-1; D call uncertain. The CDR3 spans 13 residues. Looked up from germline, CDR1 is MGHRA and CDR2 is YSYEKL. V lost 9 bases to trimming and J lost 1 base, with 12 bases between them. The CDR3 is CASGRFTNTEAFF. Written as DNA, the CDR3 is TGCGCCAGTGGCCGTTTCACGAACACTGAAGCTTTCTTT.

This sequence joins TRBV7-6 and TRBJ1-6, with TRBD1 matching over 9 bases. This CDR3 is 17 amino acids long. The V and J ends lost 2 bases and 2 bases, in that order; junction bases with no gene match: 4. Germline V gives CDR1 SGHVS, CDR2 FNYEAQ. CDR3: CASSLRTGATYNSPLHF. For the CDR3, the DNA is TGTGCCAGCAGCTTAAGGACAGGGGCCACCTATAATTCACCCCTCCACTTT. The whole variable domain, remainder taken from reference TRBV7-6 and TRBJ1-6, is GAGVSQSPRYKVTKRGQDVALRCDPISGHVSLYWYRQALGQGPEFLTYFNYEAQQDKSGLPNDRFSAERPEGSISTLTIQRTEQRDSAMYRCASSLRTGATYNSPLHFGNGTRLTVT.

This clonotype was counted at least ten times. The V call is TRBV12-3 or TRBV12-4, the J call TRBJ1-6; 7 bases agree with TRBD1. This CDR3 spans 15 amino acids. Unmatched junction bases numbered 10, after V lost 6 bases and J lost 8 bases. CDR3 in DNA: TGTGCCAGCAGCCCACAGGGGATAGAGGATTCACCCCTCCACTTT. This codes for CASSPQGIEDSPLHF.

This clonotype was recorded many times. The rearrangement joins TRBV24-1 to TRBJ2-7; D is unclear. CDR1 is KGHDR, CDR2 SFDVKD, per germline. With 0 bases removed from V and 2 bases from J, the gap between germline ends came to 25 bases. The CDR3 sequence is 20 residues long. The CDR3 loop is CATSDLHVSMTVQKAYEQYF. In DNA, the CDR3 is TGTGCCACCAGTGATTTGCATGTGTCAATGACCGTCCAAAAGGCCTACGAGCAGTACTTC.

In this sample, this clonotype turned up many times. The rearrangement joins TRBV10-3 to TRBJ2-2; 7 bases are a match to TRBD2. The CDR3 has 17 amino acids. With V trimmed by 0 bases and J by 0 bases, 4 bases remained unmatched. The germline CDR1 and CDR2 sequences are ENHRY and SYGVKD. The CDR3 loop is CAISESKGLSNTGELFF. DNA of the CDR3: TGTGCCATCAGTGAGTCGAAGGGACTATCGAACACCGGGGAGCTGTTTTTT.

V and J are TRBV2 and TRBJ1-4, with D possibly being TRBD1 (5 bases). This CDR3 region has 14 residues. Germline lookup yields CDR1 SNHLY and CDR2 FYNNEI. The V and J ends lost 1 base and 6 bases respectively, with 9 bases between them. The CDR3 bases are TGTGCCAGCAGTGAAGACAGGAGTTATGAAAAACTGTTTTTT. It codes for CASSEDRSYEKLFF.

This clonotype appeared many times. The V gene is TRBV24-1, the J gene TRBJ1-6; TRBD1 is a possible D gene (6 bases). This CDR3 has 14 amino acids. In germline, CDR1 is KGHDR, CDR2 SFDVKD. Deletions cut 5 bases from V and 7 bases from J, with 11 bases between. The CDR3 loop reads CATSGRDKNSPLHF. The CDR3 nucleotides are TGTGCCACCAGTGGGCGGGACAAAAATTCACCCCTCCACTTT.

The V gene is TRBV12-3 or TRBV12-4, the J gene TRBJ1-1; D gene unclear. V was clipped by 3 bases and J by 1 base, with 6 bases between them. This CDR3 is built from 13 residues. CDR3 residues: CASSFKGNTEAFF. As DNA, the CDR3 is TGTGCCAGCAGTTTCAAGGGGAACACTGAAGCTTTCTTT.

This clonotype was picked up many times. V and J are TRBV10-2 and TRBJ1-5; D not certain. The CDR3 length is 15 residues. The germline V gene has CDR1 WSHSY and CDR2 SAAADI. V dropped 0 bases and J dropped 2 bases, with 8 bases sitting between them. The CDR3, as DNA: TGCGCCAGCAGTGAGTCGATGTGGGGCAATCAGCCCCAGCATTTT. This encodes CASSESMWGNQPQHF.

The chain couples TRBV7-9 to TRBJ2-2, with D hard to call. CDR3 length: 14 residues. The germline V gene has CDR1 SEHNR and CDR2 FQNEAQ (reference sequence). Trimming removed 2 bases at V and 4 bases at J, with 8 bases between. The CDR3 spells CASSLLWGTGELFF. CDR3 in DNA: TGTGCCAGCAGCTTACTTTGGGGCACCGGGGAGCTGTTTTTT.

Notes on this clonotype: A much larger clone differs from this one at a single base, so this may be a read error. The chain has TRBV12-3 or TRBV12-4 and TRBJ1-3; D gene unclear. CDR3 length: 14 amino acids. CDR3 loop: CASSFHSSGNTISF. CDR3 nucleotides: TGTGCCAGCAGTTTCCACAGCTCTGGAAACACCATATCTTTT.

The rearrangement uses TRBV14 and TRBJ1-5, with TRBD1 identical over 9 bases. The CDR3 is 15 amino acids. The J segment lost 7 bases and the V segment lost 4 bases, leaving 8 bases of the junction unmatched. Germline V gives CDR1 SGHDN, CDR2 FVKESK. CDR3 sequence: CASSPSDRGGQPQHF. The CDR3, as DNA: TGTGCCAGCAGCCCCTCGGACAGGGGAGGACAGCCCCAGCATTTT.

The chain recombines TRBV12-3 or TRBV12-4 with TRBJ1-1; D gene unclear. Trimming took off 7 bases at V and 1 base at J, with 16 bases between the two ends. This CDR3 region has 15 residues. The CDR3 protein is CASTRRSAGNTEAFF. DNA for the CDR3: TGTGCCAGCACCCGTCGCTCGGCAGGGAACACTGAAGCTTTCTTT.

As for this clonotype: The junction and the germline gene differ at one end; a read error may be behind it. The V gene is TRBV7-9, the J gene TRBJ2-7; D ambiguous. The CDR3 runs to 13 residues. CDR1 and CDR2 (germline): SEHNR, FQNEAQ (reference sequence). CDR3 sequence: CASSQEQGFARYF. In nucleotides, the CDR3 is TGCGCCAGCAGCCAAGAACAAGGGTTCGCGAGGTACTTC.

The rearrangement links TRBV10-3 to TRBJ1-2; a possible D gene is TRBD1 (5 bases). V lost 0 bases and J lost 8, with 13 bases in between. Germline V CDR1 and CDR2: ENHRY, SYGVKD. The CDR3 is 14 residues long. CDR3 protein: CAISESISGEGYTF. The CDR3 DNA reads TGTGCCATCAGTGAGTCGATATCGGGGGAAGGCTACACCTTC.